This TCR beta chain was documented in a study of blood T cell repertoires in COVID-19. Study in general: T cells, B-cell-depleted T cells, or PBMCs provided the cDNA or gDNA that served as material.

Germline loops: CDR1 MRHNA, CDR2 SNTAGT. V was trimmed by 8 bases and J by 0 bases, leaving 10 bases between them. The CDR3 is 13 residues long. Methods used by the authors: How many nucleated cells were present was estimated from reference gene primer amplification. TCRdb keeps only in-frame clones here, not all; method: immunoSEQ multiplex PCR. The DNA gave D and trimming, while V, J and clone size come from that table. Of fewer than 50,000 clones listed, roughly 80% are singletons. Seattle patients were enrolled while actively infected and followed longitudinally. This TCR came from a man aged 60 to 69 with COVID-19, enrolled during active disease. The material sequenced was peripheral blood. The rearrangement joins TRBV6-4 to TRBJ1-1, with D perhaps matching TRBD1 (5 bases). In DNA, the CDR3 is TGTGCCAGCTCGCCGGGGGTGAACACTGAAGCTTTCTTT. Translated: CASSPGVNTEAFF.